The 5 T cell receptor beta chains in this list originate from one sample, sequenced in a study of molecular identifiers for immune sequencing clone quantification. MiXCR was run by TCRdb on the PCR reads, yielding one entry per CDR3 protein. Of around 480,000 distinct CDR3 sequences in the sample, over 20% were seen once. The sample was naive CD8+ T cells from blood, with Jurkat cell RNA spiked in. Subset described: FACS-sorted CD8+CD4-CCR7+CD45RA+ naive T cells. The receptors shown here come from a human donor in good health. Some libraries in this study had Jurkat cell RNA spiked in.

The chain carries TRBV19 and TRBJ1-1; a possible D gene is TRBD1 (5 bases). The V end lost 3 bases, the J end lost 4 bases, and 12 bases lay between the germline ends. CDR3 size: 14 residues. The germline gives CDR1 LNHDA, CDR2 SQIVND (reference sequence). The CDR3 DNA sequence: TGTGCCAGTAGTATGTCAGAGGGGAGCACTGAAGCTTTCTTT. Its translation: CASSMSEGSTEAFF.

This clonotype was counted many times. The genes are TRBV7-9 and TRBJ1-5; possibly TRBD1 for D (5 bases). Looked up from germline, CDR1 is SEHNR and CDR2 is FQNEAQ (reference sequence). V was shortened by 1 base and J by 6 bases, with 16 bases between the two germline ends. The CDR3 extends over 16 amino acids. The CDR3 DNA reads TGTGCCAGCAGCTTAGTTAATGGGGGATTTGGTCAGCCCCAGCATTTT. This encodes CASSLVNGGFGQPQHF.

This chain links TRBV6-5 with TRBJ2-3; TRBD2 matches 8 bases. From germline, CDR1 is MNHEY and CDR2 SVGAGI. The ends lost 6 bases at V and 8 bases at J; junction bases unmatched: 16. The CDR3 consists of 16 residues. The CDR3 loop is CASSPEPGGPGATQYF. CDR3 in DNA: TGTGCCAGCAGCCCTGAGCCGGGGGGGCCTGGTGCTACGCAGTATTTT.

Comments on this clonotype: One junction end does not reproduce the germline sequence, and a read error may be involved. This chain uses TRBV9 with TRBJ2-3, with TRBD2 matching 13 bases. The germline V gene has CDR1 SGDLS and CDR2 YYNGEE. The length of the CDR3 is 17 residues. Here the CDR3 DNA reads TGTGCCAGCAGCGGAGGACTAGCGGGGGCCTACACAGATGCGCAGTATTTT. Amino acids: CASSGGLAGAYTDAQYF.

This clonotype was recorded at least ten times. The chain couples TRBV7-2 to TRBJ2-5; 12 bases match TRBD2. V trimming: 3 bases; J trimming: 4 bases; junction bases outside the gene matches: 12. CDR1 and CDR2 (germline): SGHTA, FQGNSA. The CDR3 is 18 amino acids. The chain's CDR3 is CASSLDLAGGPFRETQYF. As DNA, the CDR3 is TGTGCCAGCAGCTTGGACCTAGCGGGGGGGCCATTCAGAGAGACCCAGTACTTC.